Following are 13 T cell receptor beta chains from one sample sequenced in a study of OX40 agonist ivuxolimab in advanced cancers. Data came from immunoSEQ multiplex PCR; TCRdb stores just in-frame clones and leaves some out. In the table there are around 12,000 clones, more than 80% of which are singletons. The sequences come from CD4+ or CD8+ T cells sorted from blood, collected in a trial of the OX40 agonist ivuxolimab. These receptors originate from an adult with an advanced solid tumor such as melanoma, head and neck, liver or kidney cancer.

V usage is TRBV27 and J usage is TRBJ2-5; no firm D call. V was cut by 0 bases and J by 1 base, with 6 bases left in between. The CDR3 spans 14 residues. Germline V lookup: CDR1 MNHEY, CDR2 SMNVEV (reference sequence). The CDR3 is CASSLSFSQETQYF. In DNA form, the CDR3 reads TGTGCCAGCAGTTTATCGTTCAGCCAAGAGACCCAGTACTTC.

This clone is labeled medium-sized. Other DNA sequences within the sample encode an identical CDR3. The rearrangement uses TRBV4-3 and TRBJ2-2; D gene ambiguous. V was cut by 1 base and J by 5 bases, with 20 bases left in between. CDR1 and CDR2 from the germline V gene are LGHNA and YSLEER. The CDR3 spans 18 residues. The CDR3 DNA sequence: TGCGCCAGCAGCCAAGGGGGTCGTTGGGGAATCGGGACCGGGGAGCTGTTTTTT. Its translation is CASSQGGRWGIGTGELFF.

The V gene is TRBV4-1, the J gene TRBJ2-5, with TRBD1 matching over 7 bases. V lost 4 bases, J lost 0 bases, and 8 bases stayed unmatched. Germline V gene lookup returns CDR1 MGHRA and CDR2 YSYEKL. The CDR3 spans 16 residues. This chain's CDR3 is CASSRPPGTDQETQYF. The CDR3 DNA reads as TGCGCCAGCAGCCGCCCTCCCGGGACAGACCAAGAGACCCAGTACTTC.

The chain carries TRBV7-8 and TRBJ2-7; a possible D gene is TRBD1 (6 bases). Germline V gene sequence: CDR1 SGHVS, CDR2 FQNEAQ. This CDR3 region has 13 residues. V was cut by 5 bases and J by 0 bases, with 8 bases left in between. Here the CDR3 DNA reads TGTGCCAGCAGCGTAGGGGGCTCCTACGAGCAGTACTTC. Translated: CASSVGGSYEQYF.

The chain links TRBV10-2 to TRBJ2-7, with D perhaps matching TRBD1 or TRBD2 (5 bases each). The CDR3 length is 16 residues. Per the germline V gene, CDR1 is WSHSY and CDR2 is SAAADI. Deletions cut 3 bases from V and 3 bases from J, with 18 bases between. The CDR3 DNA follows: TGCGCCAGCAGTGACAGATGGGCCGGGGCCTTCTACGAGCAGTACTTC. The encoded protein is CASSDRWAGAFYEQYF.

The chain joins TRBV9 to TRBJ1-2, with D uncertain. The CDR3 extends over 15 amino acids. Trimming took off 0 bases at V and 5 bases at J, with 14 bases between the two ends. Germline CDR1 is SGDLS and CDR2 is YYNGEE. This CDR3 is CASSVGESLGYGYTF. CDR3 coding DNA: TGTGCCAGCAGCGTAGGGGAGAGCTTGGGGTATGGCTACACCTTC.

In DNA form, the CDR3 reads TGTGCCAGCAGTTTGAAGGGCGACCACTACGAGCAGTACTTC. Amino acid sequence: CASSLKGDHYEQYF. This chain connects TRBV27 to TRBJ2-7; D is unresolved. Trimming left V 3 bases short and J 3 bases short, with 12 bases between. The CDR3 spans 14 residues. In germline, CDR1 is MNHEY, CDR2 SMNVEV (reference sequence).

The sample holds a few counts of this clone. This chain connects TRBV6-5 to TRBJ2-3; D uncertain. Germline values: CDR1 MNHEY, CDR2 SVGAGI. Trimming pared 0 bases from V and 3 bases from J, leaving 4 bases between. The CDR3 spans 13 residues. The CDR3 reads CASSYSSTDTQYF. The CDR3 DNA is TGTGCCAGCAGTTACTCCAGTACAGATACGCAGTATTTT.

This clone appeared once. This chain uses TRBV4-3 with TRBJ2-7; tentative D call: TRBD2 (5 bases). V gave up 1 base and J gave up 3 bases, with 10 bases separating them. CDR1 and CDR2 (germline): LGHNA, YSLEER. The CDR3 length is 14 residues. The CDR3 sequence is CASSQGRGFYEQYF. For the CDR3, the DNA is TGCGCCAGCAGCCAAGGGCGAGGGTTCTACGAGCAGTACTTC.

The chain uses TRBV2 and TRBJ1-4; possibly TRBD1 for D (5 bases). V gave up 6 bases and J gave up 7 bases, with 15 bases separating them. The CDR3 has 14 amino acids. Per the germline V gene, CDR1 is SNHLY and CDR2 is FYNNEI. The CDR3 DNA sequence: TGTGCCAGCAGGGAATCAGGGTATAGTGAAAAACTGTTTTTT. Its translation is CASRESGYSEKLFF.

The chain employs TRBV30 and TRBJ2-7; maybe TRBD1 (6 bases). V dropped 7 bases and J dropped 0 bases, with 16 bases sitting between them. Germline loops: CDR1 GTSNPN, CDR2 SVGIG (reference sequence). The CDR3 is made up of 14 amino acids. In nucleotides, the CDR3 is TGTGCCTTGGGCCGGGACATCTCCTCCTACGAGCAGTACTTC. Translated: CALGRDISSYEQYF.

In nucleotides, the CDR3 is TGTGCCAGCAGCTCTATAGCGGGAGGGCCGGAGACCCAGTACTTC. Translating gives CASSSIAGGPETQYF. J is TRBJ2-5 and V is TRBV13; 11 bases are a match to TRBD2. Per germline, CDR1 PRHDT and CDR2 FYEKMQ (reference sequence). V dropped 4 bases and J dropped 5; count of bases not matched to a gene: 6. This CDR3 is 15 amino acids long.

In this sample, this clone turned up once. This chain links TRBV4-3 with TRBJ2-5; TRBD2 aligns across 8 bases. J gave up 4 bases and V 5 bases, and 9 bases lay outside the gene matches. Germline-derived CDR1 and CDR2 are LGHNA and YSLEER. The CDR3 sequence is 15 residues long. The CDR3 bases are TGCGCCAGCAGCGTGTTTGGCGGGGGGTTAGAGACCCAGTACTTC. Translation gives CASSVFGGGLETQYF.